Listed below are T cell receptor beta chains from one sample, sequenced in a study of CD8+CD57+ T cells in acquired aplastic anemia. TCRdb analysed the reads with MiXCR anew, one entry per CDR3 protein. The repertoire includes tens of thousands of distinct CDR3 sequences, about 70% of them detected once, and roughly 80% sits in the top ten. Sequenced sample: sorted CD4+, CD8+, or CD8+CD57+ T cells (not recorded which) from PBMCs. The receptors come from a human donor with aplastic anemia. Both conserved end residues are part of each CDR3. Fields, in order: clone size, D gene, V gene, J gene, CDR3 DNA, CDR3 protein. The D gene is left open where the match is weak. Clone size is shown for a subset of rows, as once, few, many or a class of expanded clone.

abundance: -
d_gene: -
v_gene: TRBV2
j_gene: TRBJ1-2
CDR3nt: TGTGCCAGCACCCCCGGGGAGGGGCGGGGCTACACCTTC
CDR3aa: CASTPGEGRGYTF

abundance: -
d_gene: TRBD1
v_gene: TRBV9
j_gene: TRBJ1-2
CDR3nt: TGTGCCAGCAGCGGGGACAGGGAAGATGGCTACACCTTC
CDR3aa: CASSGDREDGYTF

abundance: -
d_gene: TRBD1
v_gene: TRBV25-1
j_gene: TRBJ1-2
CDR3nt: TGTGCCAGCAGTGGGGGACAGGCCGTTCCACCGTTATATGGCTACACCTTC
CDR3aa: CASSGGQAVPPLYGYTF

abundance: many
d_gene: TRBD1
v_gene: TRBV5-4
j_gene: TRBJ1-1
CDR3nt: TGTGCCAGCAGCGAGGACAGGGCCACTGAAGCTTTCTTT
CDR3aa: CASSEDRATEAFF

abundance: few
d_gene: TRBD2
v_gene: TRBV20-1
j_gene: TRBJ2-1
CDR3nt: TGCAGTGCTAGAGATAGCGGGGGTATCAATGAGCAGTTCTTC
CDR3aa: CSARDSGGINEQFF

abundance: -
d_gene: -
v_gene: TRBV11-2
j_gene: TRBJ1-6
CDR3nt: TGTGCCAGCAGCTTAGTTGGTAGGAGCGGGGGAAGTTCACCCCTCCACTTT
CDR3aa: CASSLVGRSGGSSPLHF

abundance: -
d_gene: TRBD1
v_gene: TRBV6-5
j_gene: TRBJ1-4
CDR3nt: TGTGCCTGCAGTTGGACAGGTCGGGAAAAACTGTTTTTT
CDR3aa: CACSWTGREKLFF

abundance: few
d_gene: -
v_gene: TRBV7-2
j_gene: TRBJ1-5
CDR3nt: TGTGCCAGCAGCTTAGGACAGAGCGATCAGCCCCAGCATTTT
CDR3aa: CASSLGQSDQPQHF

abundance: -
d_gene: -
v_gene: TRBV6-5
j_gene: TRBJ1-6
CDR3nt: TGTGCCAGCAGTTCCGCCGGGGGGGCAAGGAATTCACCCCTCCACTTT
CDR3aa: CASSSAGGARNSPLHF

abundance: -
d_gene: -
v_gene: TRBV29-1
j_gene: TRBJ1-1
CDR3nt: TGCAGCGTTGATTCAATGAACACTGAAGCTTTCTTT
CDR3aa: CSVDSMNTEAFF

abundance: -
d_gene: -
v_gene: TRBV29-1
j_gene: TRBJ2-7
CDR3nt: TGCAGCGTTTTGGGCAGCTACGAGCAGTACTTC
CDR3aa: CSVLGSYEQYF

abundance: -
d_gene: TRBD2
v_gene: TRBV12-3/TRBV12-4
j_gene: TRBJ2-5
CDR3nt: TGTGCCAGCGGCGCGGTGGGGCTAGCGGGGGTGGAGACCCAGTACTTC
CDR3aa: CASGAVGLAGVETQYF

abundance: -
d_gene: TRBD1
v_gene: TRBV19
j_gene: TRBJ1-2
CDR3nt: TGTGCCAGTAGCACTCCCGGGACAGGGGGACCTAACTATGGCTACACCTTC
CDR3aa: CASSTPGTGGPNYGYTF

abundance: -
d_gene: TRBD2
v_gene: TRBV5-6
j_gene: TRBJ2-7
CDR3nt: TGTGCCAGCAGCTTGGCGCTAGCGGGAGGAAGCTACGAGCAGTACTTC
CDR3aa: CASSLALAGGSYEQYF

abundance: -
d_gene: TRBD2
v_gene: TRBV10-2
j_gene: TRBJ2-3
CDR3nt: TGCGCCAGCAGTAAAAGCGGGAGCACAGATACGCAGTGTTTT
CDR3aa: CASSKSGSTDTQCF